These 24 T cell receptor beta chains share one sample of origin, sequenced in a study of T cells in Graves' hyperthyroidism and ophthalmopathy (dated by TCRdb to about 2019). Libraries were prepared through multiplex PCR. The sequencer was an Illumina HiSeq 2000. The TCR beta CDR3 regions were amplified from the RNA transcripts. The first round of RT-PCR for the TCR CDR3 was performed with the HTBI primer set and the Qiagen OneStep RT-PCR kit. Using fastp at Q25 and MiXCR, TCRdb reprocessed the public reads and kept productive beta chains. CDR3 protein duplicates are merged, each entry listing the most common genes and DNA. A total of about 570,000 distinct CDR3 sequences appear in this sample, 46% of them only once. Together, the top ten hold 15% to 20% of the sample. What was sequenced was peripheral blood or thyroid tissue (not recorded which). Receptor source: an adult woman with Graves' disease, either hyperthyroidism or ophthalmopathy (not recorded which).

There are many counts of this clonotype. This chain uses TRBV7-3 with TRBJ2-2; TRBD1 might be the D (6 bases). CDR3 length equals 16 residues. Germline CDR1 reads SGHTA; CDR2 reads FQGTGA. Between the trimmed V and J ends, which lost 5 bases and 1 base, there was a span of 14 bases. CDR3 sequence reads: CASSPARDMNTGELFF. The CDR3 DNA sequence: TGTGCCAGCAGCCCCGCCCGGGACATGAACACCGGGGAGCTGTTTTTT.

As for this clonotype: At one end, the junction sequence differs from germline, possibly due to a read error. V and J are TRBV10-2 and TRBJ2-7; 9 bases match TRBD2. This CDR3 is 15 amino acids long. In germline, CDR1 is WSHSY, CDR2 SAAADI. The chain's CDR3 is CASSPVGLASYEQYF. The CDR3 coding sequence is TGTGCCAGCAGTCCCGTTGGACTAGCGTCCTACGAGCAGTACTTC.

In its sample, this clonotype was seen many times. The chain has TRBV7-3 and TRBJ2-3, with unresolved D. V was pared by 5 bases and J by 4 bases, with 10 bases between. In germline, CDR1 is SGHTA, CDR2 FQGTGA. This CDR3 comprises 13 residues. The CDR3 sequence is CASSIGPADTQYF. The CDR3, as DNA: TGTGCCAGCAGCATAGGACCCGCAGATACGCAGTATTTT. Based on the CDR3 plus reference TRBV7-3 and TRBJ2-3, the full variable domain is GAGVSQTPSNKVTEKGKYVELRCDPISGHTALYWYRQSLGQGPEFLIYFQGTGAADDSGLPNDRFFAVRPEGSVSTLKIQRTERGDSAVYLCASSIGPADTQYFGPGTRLTVL.

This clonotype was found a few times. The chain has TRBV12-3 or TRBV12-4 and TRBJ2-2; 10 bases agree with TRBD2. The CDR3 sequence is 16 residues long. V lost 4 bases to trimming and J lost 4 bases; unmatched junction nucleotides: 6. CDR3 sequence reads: CASSSLAGVSTGELFF. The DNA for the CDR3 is TGTGCCAGCAGTTCCCTAGCGGGAGTCTCCACCGGGGAGCTGTTTTTT.

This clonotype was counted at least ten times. CDR3 in DNA: TGTGCCAGCAGCTTACTAGAGCGACGAGGGGAGACCCAGTACTTC. Translated, it gives CASSLLERRGETQYF. The V gene is TRBV11-2, the J gene TRBJ2-5; a weak D match, TRBD2 (5 bases). This CDR3 has 15 amino acids. The V gene's germline CDR1 is SGHAT and CDR2 FQNNGV. Trimming took off 2 bases at V and 5 bases at J, with 15 bases between the two ends.

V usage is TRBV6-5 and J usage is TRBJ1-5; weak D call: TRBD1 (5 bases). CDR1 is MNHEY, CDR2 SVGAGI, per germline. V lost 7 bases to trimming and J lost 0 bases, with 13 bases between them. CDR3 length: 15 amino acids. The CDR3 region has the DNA TGTGCCAGCACGAGGGACTTCAATAGCAATCAGCCCCAGCATTTT. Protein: CASTRDFNSNQPQHF.

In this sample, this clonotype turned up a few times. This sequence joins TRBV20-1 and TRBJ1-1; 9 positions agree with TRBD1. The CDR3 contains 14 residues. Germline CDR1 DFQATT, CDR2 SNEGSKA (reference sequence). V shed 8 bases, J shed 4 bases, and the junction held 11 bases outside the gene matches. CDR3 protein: CSSKGGQGFTEAFF. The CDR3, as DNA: TGCAGTTCGAAGGGGGGACAGGGTTTCACTGAAGCTTTCTTT.

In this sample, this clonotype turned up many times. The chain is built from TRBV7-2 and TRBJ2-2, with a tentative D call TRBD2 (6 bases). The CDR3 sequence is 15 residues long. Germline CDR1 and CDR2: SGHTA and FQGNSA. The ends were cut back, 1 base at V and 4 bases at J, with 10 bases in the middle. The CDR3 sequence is CASSLVGGSTGELFF. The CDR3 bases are TGTGCCAGCAGCTTAGTGGGGGGTAGCACCGGGGAGCTGTTTTTT.

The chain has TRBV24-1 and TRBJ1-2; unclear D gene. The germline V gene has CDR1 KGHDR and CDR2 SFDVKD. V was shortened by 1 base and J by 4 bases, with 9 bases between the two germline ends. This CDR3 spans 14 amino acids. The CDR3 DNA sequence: TGTGCCACCAGTGATTTAGGATTACCCTATGGCTACACCTTC. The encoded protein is CATSDLGLPYGYTF.

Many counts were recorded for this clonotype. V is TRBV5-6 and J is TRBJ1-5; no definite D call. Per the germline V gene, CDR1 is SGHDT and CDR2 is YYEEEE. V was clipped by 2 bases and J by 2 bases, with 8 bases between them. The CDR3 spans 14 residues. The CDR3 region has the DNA TGTGCCAGCAGCTTCCGAGGAGGCAATCAGCCCCAGCATTTT. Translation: CASSFRGGNQPQHF.

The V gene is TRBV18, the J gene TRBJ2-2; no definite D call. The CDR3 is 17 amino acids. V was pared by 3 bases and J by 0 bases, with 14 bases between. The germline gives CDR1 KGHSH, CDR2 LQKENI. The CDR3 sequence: CASSPGLAAANTGELFF. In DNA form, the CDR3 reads TGTGCCAGCTCACCGGGTCTTGCCGCTGCGAACACCGGGGAGCTGTTTTTT.

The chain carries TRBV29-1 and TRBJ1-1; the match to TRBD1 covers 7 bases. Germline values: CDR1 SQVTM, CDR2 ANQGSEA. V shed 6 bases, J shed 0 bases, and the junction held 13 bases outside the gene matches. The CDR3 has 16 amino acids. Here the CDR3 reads CSVRQGGRNMNTEAFF. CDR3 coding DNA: TGCAGCGTAAGACAGGGTGGTCGTAACATGAACACTGAAGCTTTCTTT.

CDR3 amino acids: CAITEDSWEKLFF. In DNA, the CDR3 is TGTGCCATCACCGAGGACAGTTGGGAAAAACTGTTTTTT. This sequence joins TRBV10-3 and TRBJ1-4; weak D call: TRBD1 (6 bases). CDR3 length equals 13 residues. V was cut by 7 bases and J by 8 bases, with 14 bases left in between. Germline loops: CDR1 ENHRY, CDR2 SYGVKD.

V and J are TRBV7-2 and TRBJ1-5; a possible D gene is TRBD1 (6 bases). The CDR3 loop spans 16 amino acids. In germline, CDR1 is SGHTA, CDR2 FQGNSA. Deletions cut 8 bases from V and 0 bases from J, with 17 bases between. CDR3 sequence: CASSPSTGASNQPQHF. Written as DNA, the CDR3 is TGTGCCAGCTCACCATCGACGGGGGCTAGCAATCAGCCCCAGCATTTT.

The CDR3 bases are TGCAGCGCCAGGGGGAGCGGGAGGGCCACCGAGCAGTACTTC. Translating it yields CSARGSGRATEQYF. V and J are TRBV29-1 and TRBJ2-7; 10 bases fit TRBD2. Losses at the gene ends were 7 bases for V and 6 bases for J; bases not matched to a gene: 12. Germline V gene sequence: CDR1 SQVTM, CDR2 ANQGSEA. This CDR3 contains 14 residues.

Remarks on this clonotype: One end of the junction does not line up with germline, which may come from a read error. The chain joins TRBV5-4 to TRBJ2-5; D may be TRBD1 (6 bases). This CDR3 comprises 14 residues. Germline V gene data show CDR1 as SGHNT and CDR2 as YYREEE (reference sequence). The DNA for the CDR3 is TGTGCCAGCAGCCCCTGGGACACCCTAGAGGCCCAGTACTTC. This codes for CASSPWDTLEAQYF.

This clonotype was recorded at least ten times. Here the CDR3 DNA reads TGTGCCAGCAAGGTTAGCCTACTTTATGGCTACACCTTC. Protein product: CASKVSLLYGYTF. This sequence joins TRBV6-5 and TRBJ1-2, with unresolved D. Germline V gene sequence: CDR1 MNHEY, CDR2 SVGAGI. V shed 7 bases and J shed 5 bases, with 14 bases lying between them. There are 13 residues in the CDR3.

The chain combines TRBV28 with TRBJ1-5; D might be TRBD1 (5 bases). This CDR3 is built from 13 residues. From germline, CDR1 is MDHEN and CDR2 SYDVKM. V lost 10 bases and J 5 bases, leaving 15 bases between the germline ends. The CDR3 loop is CATSPGIDQPQHF. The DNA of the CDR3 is TGTGCCACCTCCCCAGGGATTGATCAGCCCCAGCATTTT.

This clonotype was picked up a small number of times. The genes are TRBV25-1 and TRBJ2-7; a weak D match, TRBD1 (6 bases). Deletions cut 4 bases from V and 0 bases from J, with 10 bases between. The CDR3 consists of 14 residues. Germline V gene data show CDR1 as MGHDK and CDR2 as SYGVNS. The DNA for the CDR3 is TGTGCCAGCAGTGTTGAGGACAGCTCCTACGAGCAGTACTTC. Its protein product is CASSVEDSSYEQYF.

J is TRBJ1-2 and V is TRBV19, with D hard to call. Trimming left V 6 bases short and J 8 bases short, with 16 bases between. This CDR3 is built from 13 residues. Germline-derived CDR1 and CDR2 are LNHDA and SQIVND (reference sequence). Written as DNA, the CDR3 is TGTGCCAGTAGCCCTAAGGTGGGAAGAGGCTACACCTTC. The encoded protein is CASSPKVGRGYTF.

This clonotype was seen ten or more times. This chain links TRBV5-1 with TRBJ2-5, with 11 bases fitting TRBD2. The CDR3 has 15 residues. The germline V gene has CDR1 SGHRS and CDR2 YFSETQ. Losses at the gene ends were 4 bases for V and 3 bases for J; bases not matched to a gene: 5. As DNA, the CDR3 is TGCGCCAGCAGCCCGGGACTAGCGGAGAAAGAGACCCAGTACTTC. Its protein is CASSPGLAEKETQYF. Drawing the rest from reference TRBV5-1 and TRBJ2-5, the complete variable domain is KAGVTQTPRYLIKTRGQQVTLSCSPISGHRSVSWYQQTPGQGLQFLFEYFSETQRNKGNFPGRFSGRQFSNSRSEMNVSTLELGDSALYLCASSPGLAEKETQYFGPGTRLLVL.

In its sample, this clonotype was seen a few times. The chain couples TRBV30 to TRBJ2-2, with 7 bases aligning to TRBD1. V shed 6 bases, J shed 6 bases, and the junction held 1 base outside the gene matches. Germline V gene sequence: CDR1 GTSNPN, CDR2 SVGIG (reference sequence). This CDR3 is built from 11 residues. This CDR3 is CACQGAGELFF. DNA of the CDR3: TGTGCCTGCCAGGGGGCCGGGGAGCTGTTTTTT. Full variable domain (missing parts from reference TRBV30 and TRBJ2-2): SQTIHQWPATLVQPVGSPLSLECTVEGTSNPNLYWYRQAAGRGLQLLFYSVGIGQISSEVPQNLSASRPQDRQFILSSKKLLLSDSGFYLCACQGAGELFFGEGSRLTVL.

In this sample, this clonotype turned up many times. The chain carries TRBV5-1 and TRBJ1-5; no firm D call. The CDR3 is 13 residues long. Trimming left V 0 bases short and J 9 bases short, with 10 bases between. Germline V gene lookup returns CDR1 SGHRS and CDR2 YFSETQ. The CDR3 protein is CASSLAGRRPQHF. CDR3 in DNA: TGCGCCAGCAGCTTGGCTGGAAGGCGGCCCCAGCATTTT.

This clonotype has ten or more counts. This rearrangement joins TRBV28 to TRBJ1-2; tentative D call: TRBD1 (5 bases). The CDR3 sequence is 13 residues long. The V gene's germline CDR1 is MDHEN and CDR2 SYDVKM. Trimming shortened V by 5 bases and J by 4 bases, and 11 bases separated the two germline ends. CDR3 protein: CASSKGRVYGYTF. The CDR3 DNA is TGTGCCAGCAGTAAGGGACGCGTCTATGGCTACACCTTC.